Shown below are 32 T cell receptor beta chains from a single sample sequenced in a study of blood T cell repertoires in COVID-19. TCRdb keeps only in-frame clones here, not all; method: immunoSEQ multiplex PCR. The table records 200,000 to 250,000 clones, almost 85% of them present only once. Sequencing was performed on peripheral blood. These receptors were collected from a woman between 65 and 79 years old with COVID-19, enrolled during active disease.

CDR3 coding DNA: TGCGCCAGCAGCCAAGATGGGACTCACAGGGGAAACGGCTACACCTTC. It yields the protein CASSQDGTHRGNGYTF. The chain employs TRBV4-1 and TRBJ1-2; the match to TRBD1 covers 7 bases. The CDR3 consists of 16 residues. CDR1 and CDR2 from the germline V gene are MGHRA and YSYEKL. The junction had 12 bases not matched to a gene; V was cut back by 0 bases and J by 8 bases.

The chain links TRBV19 to TRBJ1-4; D is uncertain. From germline, CDR1 is LNHDA and CDR2 SQIVND (reference sequence). Deletions cut 3 bases from V and 0 bases from J, with 14 bases between. The CDR3 runs 17 residues. CDR3 in amino acids: CASSIGRGSATNEKLFF. CDR3 DNA: TGTGCCAGTAGTATTGGACGAGGGTCGGCAACTAATGAAAAACTGTTTTTT.

V gene TRBV7-9 combines with J gene TRBJ1-1, with a weak D call TRBD1 (6 bases). The ends were cut back, 5 bases at V and 7 bases at J, with 14 bases in the middle. Germline-derived CDR1 and CDR2 are SEHNR and FQNEAQ (reference sequence). The CDR3 spans 13 residues. The CDR3 DNA reads TGTGCCAGCAGCCCGGCTAACAGGGATGAAGCTTTCTTT. Amino acids: CASSPANRDEAFF.

The V and J genes are TRBV11-3 and TRBJ1-1; D unclear. The germline V gene encodes CDR1 SGHNT and CDR2 YENEEA. The CDR3 extends over 13 amino acids. V lost 2 bases and J lost 8, with 12 bases in between. The CDR3 DNA follows: TGTGCCAGCAGCTTACGCGGCCCTGAGGAAGCTTTCTTT. This encodes CASSLRGPEEAFF.

J is TRBJ2-2 and V is TRBV16, with TRBD1 matching 10 bases. The germline CDR1 and CDR2 sequences are KGHSY and FQNENV. CDR3 size: 17 residues. After removal of 0 bases from V and 5 bases from J, the junction contained 6 bases not matched to a gene. CDR3 sequence reads: CASSQSRTGGRTGELFF. DNA for the CDR3: TGTGCCAGCAGCCAATCAAGGACAGGGGGACGGACCGGGGAGCTGTTTTTT.

Written as DNA, the CDR3 is TGTGCCAGCAGCTTAGACGTCAGGGCTATCTATGGCTACACCTTC. Its translation: CASSLDVRAIYGYTF. The chain links TRBV7-2 to TRBJ1-2; D perhaps matches TRBD1 (5 bases). The ends were cut back, 1 base at V and 4 bases at J, with 13 bases in the middle. Germline CDR1 is SGHTA and CDR2 is FQGNSA. The CDR3 spans 15 residues. Using reference TRBV7-2 and TRBJ1-2 for the parts outside the CDR3, the full variable domain is GAGVSQSPSNKVTEKGKDVELRCDPISGHTALYWYRQSLGQGLEFLIYFQGNSAPDKSGLPSDRFSAERTGGSVSTLTIQRTQQEDSAVYLCASSLDVRAIYGYTFGSGTRLTVV.

The chain links TRBV2 to TRBJ1-2; D is unclear. The V end lost 2 bases, the J end lost 7 bases, and 17 bases lay between the germline ends. This CDR3 contains 15 residues. CDR1 is SNHLY, CDR2 FYNNEI, per germline. The DNA of the CDR3 is TGTGCCAGCAGTGAATTGGCCTCCCCATTTCGTGGCTACACCTTC. This codes for CASSELASPFRGYTF.

J is TRBJ1-1 and V is TRBV18, with unresolved D. Germline lookup yields CDR1 KGHSH and CDR2 LQKENI. The CDR3 is made up of 16 amino acids. V lost 2 bases to trimming and J lost 5 bases, with 18 bases between them. CDR3 amino acids: CASSPASRGQRTEAFF. The CDR3 coding sequence is TGTGCCAGCTCACCAGCGAGCCGAGGGCAGCGGACTGAAGCTTTCTTT.

This clone was seen a single time. The chain is built from TRBV7-3 and TRBJ2-7, with D maybe TRBD2 (6 bases). Germline CDR1 is SGHTA and CDR2 is FQGTGA. The CDR3 consists of 15 residues. The V end was cut by 5 bases, the J end by 2 bases, with 16 bases between. CDR3 sequence: CASSPMGGSTYEQYF. The CDR3 DNA is TGTGCCAGCAGCCCTATGGGGGGAAGTACCTACGAGCAGTACTTC.

The chain joins TRBV7-8 to TRBJ2-1; TRBD2 matches at 13 bases. The V and J ends lost 5 bases and 5 bases, in that order; junction bases with no gene match: 12. The germline gives CDR1 SGHVS, CDR2 FQNEAQ. The CDR3 is 18 amino acids. The CDR3 loop is CASSHQGGLAGADNEQFF. For the CDR3, the DNA is TGTGCCAGCAGCCACCAGGGCGGACTAGCGGGGGCTGACAATGAGCAGTTCTTC.

The chain employs TRBV12-5 and TRBJ2-7; D is perhaps TRBD1 (6 bases). V dropped 6 bases and J dropped 4 bases, with 16 bases sitting between them. CDR3 length: 14 residues. CDR1 is LGHNT, CDR2 FRNRAP, per germline. The CDR3: CASGLGHLLYEQYF. DNA for the CDR3: TGTGCTAGTGGCCTGGGACACTTACTTTACGAGCAGTACTTC.

The genes are TRBV19 and TRBJ2-3; the match to TRBD1 covers 9 bases. V lost 4 bases to trimming and J lost 1 base; unmatched junction nucleotides: 0. The CDR3 is made up of 14 amino acids. From germline, CDR1 is LNHDA and CDR2 SQIVND (reference sequence). The DNA of the CDR3 is TGTGCCAGTAGTAGGGACAGGGGCACAGATACGCAGTATTTT. Translating gives CASSRDRGTDTQYF.

The genes are TRBV11-2 and TRBJ2-5; 7 bases map to TRBD1. V lost 5 bases to trimming and J lost 0 bases; unmatched junction nucleotides: 6. This CDR3 is built from 15 residues. From germline, CDR1 is SGHAT and CDR2 FQNNGV. This chain's CDR3 is CASSPRTGHQETQYF. The CDR3 bases are TGTGCCAGCAGCCCCCGGACAGGCCACCAAGAGACCCAGTACTTC. The full variable domain, completed using reference TRBV11-2 and TRBJ2-5, is EAGVAQSPRYKIIEKRQSVAFWCNPISGHATLYWYQQILGQGPKLLIQFQNNGVVDDSQLPKDRFSAERLKGVDSTLKIQPAKLEDSAVYLCASSPRTGHQETQYFGPGTRLLVL.

The chain links TRBV12-3 or TRBV12-4 to TRBJ1-1, with D unclear. This CDR3 is 13 amino acids long. The germline V and J ends were trimmed by 2 bases and 7 bases, with 11 bases remaining between them. The CDR3 DNA reads as TGTGCCAGCAGTTTAAACAGCCTGAGTGAAGCTTTCTTT. It specifies CASSLNSLSEAFF.

V gene TRBV5-6 combines with J gene TRBJ1-2; D is possibly TRBD1 (6 bases). V was pared by 3 bases and J by 7 bases, with 7 bases between. The CDR3 totals 11 residues. The germline V gene has CDR1 SGHDT and CDR2 YYEEEE. This CDR3 is CASSYRVGYTF. The CDR3 DNA follows: TGTGCCAGCAGCTACAGGGTTGGCTACACCTTC.

The chain links TRBV19 to TRBJ1-5, with D tentatively TRBD1 (6 bases). From germline, CDR1 is LNHDA and CDR2 SQIVND (reference sequence). V lost 6 bases to trimming and J lost 2 bases, with 17 bases between them. The CDR3 consists of 16 residues. The CDR3 loop reads CASRSHTGTGNQPQHF. Here the CDR3 DNA reads TGTGCCAGTAGATCTCATACAGGGACGGGCAATCAGCCCCAGCATTTT.

V usage is TRBV25-1 and J usage is TRBJ2-6; 9 positions match TRBD1. CDR1 is MGHDK, CDR2 SYGVNS, per germline. Trimming at V came to 4 bases and at J to 2 bases, leaving 6 bases not matched to a gene. This CDR3 is built from 17 residues. CDR3 protein: CASSGIQGAAGANVLTF. CDR3 sequence (DNA): TGTGCCAGCAGTGGAATACAGGGGGCGGCTGGGGCCAACGTCCTGACTTTC.

The V gene is TRBV7-2, the J gene TRBJ2-5; 12 bases fit TRBD2. The V gene end was trimmed by 5 bases and the J gene end by 11 bases; junction bases not matched to a gene: 9. The CDR3 is made up of 14 amino acids. Germline V gene sequence: CDR1 SGHTA, CDR2 FQGNSA. The chain's CDR3 is CASSTLAGGDKQYF. The CDR3 region has the DNA TGTGCCAGCAGCACACTAGCGGGGGGCGATAAACAGTACTTC.

V is TRBV4-3 and J is TRBJ1-5; D possibly corresponds to TRBD1 (6 bases). Germline CDR1 reads LGHNA; CDR2 reads YSLEER. This CDR3 comprises 15 residues. The V end lost 1 base, the J end lost 3 bases, and 10 bases lay between the germline ends. The DNA of the CDR3 is TGCGCCAGCAGCCAAGGTCAGGGGCTCAATCAGCCCCAGCATTTT. This codes for CASSQGQGLNQPQHF.

There are a few counts of this clone. This rearrangement joins TRBV25-1 to TRBJ2-3; 7 positions agree with TRBD2. The CDR3 is 17 amino acids. Trimming at V came to 1 base and at J to 4 bases, leaving 11 bases not matched to a gene. Germline V CDR1 and CDR2: MGHDK, SYGVNS. CDR3 loop: CASSEWGGASGADTQYF. The DNA for the CDR3 is TGTGCCAGCAGTGAATGGGGCGGGGCTAGCGGCGCAGATACGCAGTATTTT.

The V call is TRBV19, the J call TRBJ1-5; 7 positions match TRBD1. V lost 2 bases, J lost 4 bases, and 11 bases stayed unmatched. The CDR3 spans 17 residues. Germline loops: CDR1 LNHDA, CDR2 SQIVND (reference sequence). As DNA, the CDR3 is TGTGCCAGTAGTATACCTCCGGGACAGCGCAATAATCAGCCCCAGCATTTT. As protein: CASSIPPGQRNNQPQHF.

The rearrangement joins TRBV6-5 to TRBJ1-2, with D maybe TRBD1 (6 bases). The V gene lost 6 bases and the J gene lost 7 bases, with 18 bases spanning the gap. The germline V gene has CDR1 MNHEY and CDR2 SVGAGI. CDR3 size: 14 residues. The CDR3: CASRLQGRSAGYTF. The CDR3, as DNA: TGTGCCAGCAGACTCCAGGGGCGGAGCGCTGGCTACACCTTC.

The chain combines TRBV7-2 with TRBJ1-1, with 8 bases lining up with TRBD1. The CDR3 sequence is 15 residues long. The ends lost 3 bases at V and 1 base at J; junction bases unmatched: 4. Germline V gene lookup returns CDR1 SGHTA and CDR2 FQGNSA. CDR3 protein: CASSFTGGKNTEAFF. The CDR3 DNA is TGTGCCAGCAGCTTCACAGGGGGGAAGAACACTGAAGCTTTCTTT.

This chain connects TRBV28 to TRBJ2-1; D remains unclear. The germline V and J ends were trimmed by 6 bases and 10 bases, with 10 bases remaining between them. Germline assignment: CDR1 MDHEN and CDR2 SYDVKM. The CDR3 is made up of 11 amino acids. The CDR3: CASSIRKEQFF. The DNA for the CDR3 is TGTGCCAGCAGCATCAGAAAGGAGCAGTTCTTC. Based on the CDR3 plus reference TRBV28 and TRBJ2-1, the full variable domain is DVKVTQSSRYLVKRTGEKVFLECVQDMDHENMFWYRQDPGLGLRLIYFSYDVKMKEKGDIPEGYSVSREKKERFSLILESASTNQTSMYLCASSIRKEQFFGPGTRLTVL.

V usage is TRBV7-2 and J usage is TRBJ1-2, with 9 nucleotides matching TRBD1. The germline V gene has CDR1 SGHTA and CDR2 FQGNSA. The CDR3 length is 16 residues. V lost 1 base and J lost 3; bases outside the gene matches: 6. The CDR3 loop is CASSLVFGTGYYGYTF. The CDR3 nucleotides read TGTGCCAGCAGCTTAGTATTCGGGACAGGGTACTATGGCTACACCTTC.

This clone was seen just once. V and J are TRBV5-4 and TRBJ2-7; TRBD1 aligns across 8 bases. V trimming: 4 bases; J trimming: 7 bases; junction bases outside the gene matches: 7. The CDR3 totals 13 residues. Germline V lookup: CDR1 SGHNT, CDR2 YYREEE (reference sequence). The CDR3 region has the DNA TGTGCCAGCAGCCAGGACAGGGTGGGGGAGCAGTACTTC. This encodes CASSQDRVGEQYF.

This clone appeared a single time. J is TRBJ1-2 and V is TRBV7-9; 7 nucleotides match TRBD1. The junction had 10 bases not matched to a gene; V was cut back by 7 bases and J by 8 bases. The CDR3 is made up of 13 amino acids. The germline CDR1 and CDR2 sequences are SEHNR and FQNEAQ (reference sequence). CDR3 amino acids: CASTSQGVGGYTF. For the CDR3, the DNA is TGTGCCAGCACCTCCCAGGGGGTCGGCGGCTACACCTTC.

The chain carries TRBV7-8 and TRBJ1-6, with D tentatively TRBD1 (6 bases). Germline V gives CDR1 SGHVS, CDR2 FQNEAQ. The CDR3 is 16 amino acids. V lost 0 bases and J lost 10, with 16 bases in between. The DNA of the CDR3 is TGTGCCAGCAGCTTAGCGCAGGGGAGGGGAAGCTCACCCCTCCACTTT. Amino acid sequence: CASSLAQGRGSSPLHF. The full variable domain, in which reference TRBV7-8 and TRBJ1-6 provide the parts outside the CDR3, is GAGVSQSPRYKVAKRGQDVALRCDPISGHVSLFWYQQALGQGPEFLTYFQNEAQLDKSGLPSDRFFAERPEGSVSTLKIQRTQQEDSAVYLCASSLAQGRGSSPLHFGNGTRLTVT.

Notes on this clone: An end of the junction does not agree with germline; a read error may underlie this. This rearrangement joins TRBV5-5 to TRBJ1-2; D is uncertain. The length of the CDR3 is 15 residues. Per the germline V gene, CDR1 is SGHKS and CDR2 is YYEKEE (reference sequence). The CDR3 DNA follows: TGTGCCAGCAGCTTTGGAAGCGGGAAAATCTATCGCTACACCTTC. This encodes CASSFGSGKIYRYTF.

Only one count was recorded for this clone. V is TRBV7-2 and J is TRBJ1-2, with D unresolved. V was shortened by 0 bases and J by 7 bases, with 18 bases between the two germline ends. The CDR3 extends over 16 amino acids. Germline V CDR1 and CDR2: SGHTA, FQGNSA. DNA for the CDR3: TGTGCCAGCAGCTTAGCGCGTGGTGCGCTGGAGGGTGGCTACACCTTC. Protein sequence: CASSLARGALEGGYTF.

This chain uses TRBV7-3 with TRBJ2-3; 9 nucleotides match TRBD1. Germline-derived CDR1 and CDR2 are SGHTA and FQGTGA. The CDR3 loop spans 15 amino acids. J was trimmed by 6 bases and V by 0 bases; bases with no gene match: 4. The CDR3 DNA follows: TGTGCCAGCAGCTTAACGGGACAGGGCGTGGATACGCAGTATTTT. Translation: CASSLTGQGVDTQYF.

The chain's CDR3 is CASTKDRANTEAFF. The CDR3 DNA reads as TGTGCCAGCACCAAGGACAGGGCTAACACTGAAGCTTTCTTT. The V and J genes are TRBV2 and TRBJ1-1; TRBD1 aligns across 8 bases. Germline-derived CDR1 and CDR2 are SNHLY and FYNNEI. This CDR3 is built from 14 residues. Germline trimming cut 7 bases from V and 2 bases from J; bases unmatched to any gene: 6.